In this sample, the clone carrying this T cell receptor (beta chain) turned up many times. The antigen is undetermined. The CDR3 sequence is 13 residues long. The source of the sample is a study of post-analysis software for immune sequencing data. Unique molecular identifiers tagged the TCR beta cDNA libraries. TCRdb re-analysed the PCR reads in MiXCR, keeping a single row per CDR3 protein. The sample yields some 240,000 distinct CDR3 sequences, 35% to 45% seen once. Overall study results and limits: The five TRBV segments detected at higher frequency in patients than in controls included TRBV5-6, TRBV5-1 and TRBV20-1.

The rearrangement uses TRBV21-1 and TRBJ2-4; the table's D call, TRBD1, was not checked against the DNA. TRBV21-1 is reported as a pseudogene. Sequenced: blood. This TCR came from a girl aged 10-17 years with multiple sclerosis. In DNA, the CDR3 is TGTGCCAGCAGCCCAGACAGCAAAAACATTCAGTACTTC. Protein: CASSPDSKNIQYF.